This TCR beta chain was identified in a study of graft-versus-host responses after intestinal transplantation (dated by TCRdb to the early 2020s). Concerning the study at large: The transplants that recipients received were multivisceral, liver-intestinal, or isolated intestinal. Every recipient was given anti-thymocyte globulin induction, followed by roughly 3 years of maintenance tacrolimus and steroids. After intestinal transplantation, graft-versus-host and host-versus-graft alloreactive T cell clones in the graft, circulation and bone marrow were tracked using bulk TCR-beta CDR3 sequencing. Alloreactive clones were identified by sequencing pre-transplant mixed lymphocyte reaction products and comparing them with unstimulated pre-transplant donor and recipient T cells. A cohort of around 25 intestinal transplant recipients, including one retransplant, was enrolled, and 3 patients lacking pretransplant specimens were excluded. Donor T cell macrochimerism was defined as a peak of at least 4% donor T cells among recipient peripheral blood mononuclear cells. Rather than being sequenced by the commercial service, samples from three later patients were sequenced in-house on an Illumina MiSeq and processed with MiXCR.

The paper's findings and limits, for the study overall: Conclusions were limited by the relatively low number and heterogeneity of intestinal transplant patients. Early after transplant, declines in HvG clones were associated with peak levels of circulating GvH clones. High GvH to HvG T cell clonal ratios were observed in the allografts of patients with donor T cell macrochimerism. GvH clones were found in recipient bone marrow, and some of the GvH clones appeared earlier in ileal mucosa or blood, which is consistent with an intestinal mucosal origin.

Note on this clone: Its antigen remains undetermined. Per-base qualities were not stored, and no clone one base away is much larger.

CDR1 and CDR2 were assigned from the germline V gene as SNHLY and FYNNEI. The CDR3 runs 17 amino acids, cysteine and phenylalanine included. Only CDR3 DNA is held: 51 bases, read in frame from base 1. Compared with germline, V lacks 5 bases and J lacks 1 base; bases without a gene match: 9. Library method: the immunoSEQ multiplex PCR assay. For most patients, genomic DNA was isolated with the Qiagen DNeasy Blood and Tissue Kit and sent frozen to Adaptive Biotechnologies for TCR sequencing. Adaptive Biotechnologies carried out high-throughput TCR-beta CDR3 sequencing of genomic DNA for most patients. For the original study's pipeline: Adaptive's ImmunoSEQ software supplied the TCR sequencing data for approximately 18 patients, while MiXCR and VDJtools were used to process a few other patients. CD4 versus CD8 sorting errors were corrected by removing sequences found in both subsets at a frequency ratio below 5:1. CDR3 nucleotide sequences shared by donor and recipient were removed because the origin of these sequences could not be assigned. To count as alloreactive, a clone needed at least 2-fold expansion over unstimulated cells and a minimum CFSE-low frequency of 0.002% (template counts) or 0.001% (read counts). Clones detected in sequenced pre-transplant spleen, lymph node, or MLR CFSE-low populations of the donor or recipient were defined as mappable. Cumulative frequency of alloreactive clones was calculated as a percentage of all sequences weighted by copy number. TCRdb limited this immuneACCESS table to in-frame rearrangements with V and J called. A share of clones is missing; checked studies link under half to unresolved V genes, and the rest is unexplained. The DNA gave D and trimming, while V, J and clone size come from that table. In this sample the table shows 93,000 or so clones, 80% to 95% of which occur a single time. 1.2% of the sample goes to the ten largest clones.

This sample's time point label indicates: cells obtained before transplantation from donor or recipient. CD3+CD4+ and CD3+CD8+ populations were FACS-sorted from unstimulated pre-transplant donor and recipient cells taken from spleen or lymph nodes. The source is a human donor who received an intestinal transplant. The V and J genes are TRBV2 and TRBJ1-4; the central 8 bases match TRBD1. The sample in question was unstimulated CD8+ T cells sorted from spleen or lymph node cells, obtained before intestinal transplant. The CDR3 has the sequence CASSMSDRGETNEKLFF. The DNA sequence is TGTGCCAGCAGTATGAGTGACAGGGGCGAAACTAATGAAAAACTGTTTTTT.